These 4 T cell receptor beta chains originate from one sample sequenced in a study of T cell responses to AZD1222 COVID-19 vaccine. The data were produced by immunoSEQ multiplex PCR, yet TCRdb's version contains in-frame clones alone and is incomplete. This table holds 200,000 or so clones, approximately 95% found once. The specimen comprised peripheral blood, sampled 28 days after the second AZD1222 dose. The source is an adult who received the AZD1222 COVID-19 vaccine.

This sequence joins TRBV13 and TRBJ1-6; D is perhaps TRBD1 (6 bases). There are 12 residues in the CDR3. V shed 6 bases and J shed 12 bases, with 12 bases lying between them. Germline V gene lookup returns CDR1 PRHDT and CDR2 FYEKMQ (reference sequence). The CDR3 protein is CASREETGPLHF. CDR3 DNA sequence: TGTGCCAGCAGGGAAGAGACAGGACCCCTCCACTTT.

V gene TRBV3-1 (or the pseudogene TRBV3-2) combines with J gene TRBJ2-1; 12 positions match TRBD2. The CDR3 is made up of 14 amino acids. Germline CDR1 reads LGHDT; CDR2 reads YNNKEL (reference sequence). Trimming took 4 bases from V and 8 from J; bases not matched to a gene: 3. The CDR3 DNA is TGTGCCAGCAGCCCTAGCGGGGGGGCCCATGAGCAGTTCTTC. This encodes CASSPSGGAHEQFF.

The chain is built from TRBV6-5 and TRBJ1-2, with D tentatively TRBD1 (5 bases). Germline CDR1 MNHEY, CDR2 SVGAGI. V was cut by 6 bases and J by 4 bases, with 18 bases left in between. The CDR3 is 15 amino acids. The CDR3 DNA is TGTGCCAGCAGGCAGGACGGGGGAGTCATCTATGGCTACACCTTC. Its protein is CASRQDGGVIYGYTF.

The V call is TRBV28, the J call TRBJ2-1, with a weak D call TRBD2 (5 bases). This CDR3 is 13 amino acids long. Trimming took off 3 bases at V and 7 bases at J, with 10 bases between the two ends. Per the germline V gene, CDR1 is MDHEN and CDR2 is SYDVKM. The CDR3 bases are TGTGCCAGCAGTTTGCCGGGGAGAAATGAGCAGTTCTTC. Translation gives CASSLPGRNEQFF.